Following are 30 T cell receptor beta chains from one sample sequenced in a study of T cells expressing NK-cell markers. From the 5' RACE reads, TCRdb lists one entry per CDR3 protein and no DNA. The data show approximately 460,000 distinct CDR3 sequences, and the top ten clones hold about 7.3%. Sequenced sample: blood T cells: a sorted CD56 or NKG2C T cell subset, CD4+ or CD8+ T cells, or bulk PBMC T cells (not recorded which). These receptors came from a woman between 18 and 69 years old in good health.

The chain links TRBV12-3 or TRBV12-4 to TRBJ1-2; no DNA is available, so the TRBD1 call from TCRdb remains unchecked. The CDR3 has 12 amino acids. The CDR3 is CASSLSTGDYTF.

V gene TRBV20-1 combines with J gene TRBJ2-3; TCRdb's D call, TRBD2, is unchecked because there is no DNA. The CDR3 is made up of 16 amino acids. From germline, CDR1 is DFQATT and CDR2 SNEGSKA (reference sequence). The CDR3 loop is CSAPRTSGGPSNTQYF.

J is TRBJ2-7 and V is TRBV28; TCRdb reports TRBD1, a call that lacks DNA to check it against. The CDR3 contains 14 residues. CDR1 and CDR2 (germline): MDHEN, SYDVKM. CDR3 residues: CASSGPGQGYEQYF.

The CDR3 region is CASSVRGQGFTEAFF. J is TRBJ1-1 and V is TRBV7-2; TCRdb lists TRBD1, though no DNA is available to test this call. The germline V gene encodes CDR1 SGHTA and CDR2 FQGNSA. The CDR3 consists of 15 residues.

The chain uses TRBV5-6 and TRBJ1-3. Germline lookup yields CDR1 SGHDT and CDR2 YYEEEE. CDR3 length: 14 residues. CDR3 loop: CASRTASSGNTIYF.

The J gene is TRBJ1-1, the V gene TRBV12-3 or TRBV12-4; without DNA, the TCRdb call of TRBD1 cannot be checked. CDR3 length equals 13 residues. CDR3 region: CASRQGVGTEAFF.

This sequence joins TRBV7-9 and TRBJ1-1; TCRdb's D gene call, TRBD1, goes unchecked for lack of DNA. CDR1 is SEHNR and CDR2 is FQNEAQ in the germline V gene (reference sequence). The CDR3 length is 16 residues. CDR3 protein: CASSPQGSGIGTEAFF.

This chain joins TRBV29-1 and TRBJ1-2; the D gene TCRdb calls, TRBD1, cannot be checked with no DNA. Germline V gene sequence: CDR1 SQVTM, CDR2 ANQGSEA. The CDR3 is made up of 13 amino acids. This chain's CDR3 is CSVVGDRGYGYTF.

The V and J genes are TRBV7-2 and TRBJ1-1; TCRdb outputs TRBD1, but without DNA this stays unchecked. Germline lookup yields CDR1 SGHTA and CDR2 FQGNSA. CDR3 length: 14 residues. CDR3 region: CASSLANQGREAFF.

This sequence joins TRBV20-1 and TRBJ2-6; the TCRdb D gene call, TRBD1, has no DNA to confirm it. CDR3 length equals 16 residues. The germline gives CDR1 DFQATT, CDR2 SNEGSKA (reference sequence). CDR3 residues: CSASRGWTSGANVLTF.

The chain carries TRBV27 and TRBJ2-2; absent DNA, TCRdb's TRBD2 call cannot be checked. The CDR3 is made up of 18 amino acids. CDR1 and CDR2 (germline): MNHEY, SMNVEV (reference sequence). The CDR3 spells CASSLVSSGGGNTGELFF.

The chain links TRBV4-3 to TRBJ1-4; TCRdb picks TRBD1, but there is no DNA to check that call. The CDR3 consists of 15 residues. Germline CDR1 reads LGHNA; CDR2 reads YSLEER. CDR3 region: CASSPLGTEDEKLFF.

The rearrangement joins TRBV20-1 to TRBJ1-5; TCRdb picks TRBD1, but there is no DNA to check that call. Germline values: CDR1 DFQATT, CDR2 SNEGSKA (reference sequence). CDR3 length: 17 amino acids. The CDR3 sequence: CSARDSRQGAGNQPQHF.

The CDR3 loop reads CASSVGVGLGLAITGELFF. The J gene is TRBJ2-2, the V gene TRBV9; the D call from TCRdb, TRBD2, cannot be confirmed without DNA. CDR3 length: 19 amino acids. Germline V gene lookup returns CDR1 SGDLS and CDR2 YYNGEE.

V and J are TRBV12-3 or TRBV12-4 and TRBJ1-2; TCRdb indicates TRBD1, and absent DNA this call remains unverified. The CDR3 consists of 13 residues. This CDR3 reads CASSHRGVAGYTF.

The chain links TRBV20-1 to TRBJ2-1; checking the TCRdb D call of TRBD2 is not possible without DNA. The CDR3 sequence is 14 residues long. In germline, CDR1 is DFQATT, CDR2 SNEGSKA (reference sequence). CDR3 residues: CSASIAGGAGEQFF.

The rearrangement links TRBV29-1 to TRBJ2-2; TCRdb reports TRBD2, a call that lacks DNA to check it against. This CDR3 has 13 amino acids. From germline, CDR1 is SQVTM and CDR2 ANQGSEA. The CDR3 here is CSVVAGRGGELFF.

The CDR3 sequence is CASSSRQSQPIFTLEQFF. V gene TRBV5-6 combines with J gene TRBJ2-1; the D call from TCRdb, TRBD1, cannot be confirmed without DNA. The CDR3 extends over 18 amino acids. The V gene's germline CDR1 is SGHDT and CDR2 YYEEEE.

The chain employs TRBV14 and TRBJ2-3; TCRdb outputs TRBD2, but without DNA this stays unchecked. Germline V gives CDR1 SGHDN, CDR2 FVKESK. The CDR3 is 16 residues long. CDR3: CASSHLTSGATDTQYF.

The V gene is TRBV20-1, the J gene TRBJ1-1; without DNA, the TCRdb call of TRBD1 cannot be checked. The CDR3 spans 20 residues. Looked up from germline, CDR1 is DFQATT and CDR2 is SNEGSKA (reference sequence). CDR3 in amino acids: CSARVGGKQGQGTLNTEAFF.

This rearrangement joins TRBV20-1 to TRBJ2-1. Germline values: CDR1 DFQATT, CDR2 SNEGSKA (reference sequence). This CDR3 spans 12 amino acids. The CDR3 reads CSARVLHGEQFF.

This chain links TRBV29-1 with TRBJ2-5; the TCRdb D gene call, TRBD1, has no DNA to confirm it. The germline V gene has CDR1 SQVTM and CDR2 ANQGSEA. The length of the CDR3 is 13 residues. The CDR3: CSVDRGIQETQYF. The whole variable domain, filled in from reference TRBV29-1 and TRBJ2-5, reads SAVISQKPSRDICQRGTSLTIQCQVDSQVTMMFWYRQQPGQSLTLIATANQGSEATYESGFVIDKFPISRPNLTFSTLTVSNMSPEDSSIYLCSVDRGIQETQYFGPGTRLLVL.

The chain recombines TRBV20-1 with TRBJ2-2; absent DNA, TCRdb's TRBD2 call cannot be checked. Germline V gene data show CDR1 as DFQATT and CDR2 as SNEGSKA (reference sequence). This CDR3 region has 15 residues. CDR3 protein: CSAKTSGRDTGELFF.

CDR3 loop: CASSFVNSHNSPLHF. This chain connects TRBV11-2 to TRBJ1-6. CDR1 and CDR2 (germline): SGHAT, FQNNGV. The CDR3 is 15 amino acids.

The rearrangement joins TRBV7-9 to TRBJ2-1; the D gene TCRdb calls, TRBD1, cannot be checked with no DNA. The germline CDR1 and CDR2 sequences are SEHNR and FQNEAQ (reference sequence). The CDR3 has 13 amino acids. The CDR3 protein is CASRERGIGEQFF. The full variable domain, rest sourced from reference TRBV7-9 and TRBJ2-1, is DTGVSQNPRHKITKRGQNVTFRCDPISEHNRLYWYRQTLGQGPEFLTYFQNEAQLEKSRLLSDRFSAERPKGSFSTLEIQRTEQGDSAMYLCASRERGIGEQFFGPGTRLTVL.

The CDR3 is CASSFPNLVGYTF. The rearrangement uses TRBV27 and TRBJ1-2. The CDR3 length is 13 residues. Per the germline V gene, CDR1 is MNHEY and CDR2 is SMNVEV (reference sequence).

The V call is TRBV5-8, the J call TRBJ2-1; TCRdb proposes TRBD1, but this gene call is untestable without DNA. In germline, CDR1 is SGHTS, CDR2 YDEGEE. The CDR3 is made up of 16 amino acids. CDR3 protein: CASSLILGRKNNEQFF. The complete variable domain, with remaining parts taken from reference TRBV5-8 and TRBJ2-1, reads EAGVTQSPTHLIKTRGQQATLRCSPISGHTSVYWYQQALGLGLQFLLWYDEGEERNRGNFPPRFSGRQFPNYSSELNVNALELEDSALYLCASSLILGRKNNEQFFGPGTRLTVL.

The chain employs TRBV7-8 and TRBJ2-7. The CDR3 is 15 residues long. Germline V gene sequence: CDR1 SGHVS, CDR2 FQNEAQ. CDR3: CASSLLNSGGYEQYF.

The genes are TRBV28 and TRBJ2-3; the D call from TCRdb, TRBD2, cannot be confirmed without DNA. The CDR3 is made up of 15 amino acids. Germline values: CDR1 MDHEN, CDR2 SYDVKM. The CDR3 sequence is CASSPRTSLGDTQYF.

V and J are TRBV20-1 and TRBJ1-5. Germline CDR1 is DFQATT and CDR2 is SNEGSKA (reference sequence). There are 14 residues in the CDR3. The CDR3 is CSAGMGTGKKPQHF.